The clone carrying this T cell receptor beta chain is a singleton in its sample. The antigen remains unidentified. Described time point: pretreatment peripheral blood. This sample is part of a study of PD-L1 blockade in urothelial cancer. Study as a whole: Patients took up atezolizumab at some point between 2013 and 2014 at 1,200 mg intravenously every 3 weeks. Bladder-origin urothelial cancer in males described about 85% of the roughly 30 patients. Prior regimens of chemotherapy numbered 0 to 3 per patient. Study-wide results and caveats: Below-median pretreatment blood TCR clonality predicted better survival.

CDR1 is SGHNT, CDR2 YYREEE, per germline (reference sequence). This CDR3 has 17 amino acids. Trimming took off 0 bases at V and 4 bases at J, with 19 bases between the two ends. The method was immunoSEQ multiplex PCR; TCRdb's version includes in-frame clones alone and lacks a portion of them. The table has approximately 88,000 clones, 84% seen once; the top ten hold around 1.9%. The chain employs TRBV5-4 and TRBJ2-5; D is possibly TRBD1 (6 bases). The sequences come from PBMCs, collected around atezolizumab (anti-PD-L1) treatment. The receptor comes from a man aged 55 to 70 with urothelial cancer. This CDR3 reads CASSLEGVQVSRETQYF. CDR3 in DNA: TGTGCCAGCAGCTTGGAGGGGGTTCAGGTTAGCAGAGAGACCCAGTACTTC.